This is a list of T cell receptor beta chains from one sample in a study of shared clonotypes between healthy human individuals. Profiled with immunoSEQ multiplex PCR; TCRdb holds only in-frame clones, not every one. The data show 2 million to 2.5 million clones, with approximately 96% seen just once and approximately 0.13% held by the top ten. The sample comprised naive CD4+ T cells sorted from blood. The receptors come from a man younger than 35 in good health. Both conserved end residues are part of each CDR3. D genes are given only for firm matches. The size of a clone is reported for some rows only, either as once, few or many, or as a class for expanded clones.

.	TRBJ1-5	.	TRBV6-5	TGTGCCAGCAGTCGAGAGGGGGGTGGCAATCAGCCCCAGCATTTT	CASSREGGGNQPQHF
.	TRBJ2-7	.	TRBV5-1	TGCGCCAGCAGCTTGGCCGTTACTCAAATACGGCAGTACTTC	CASSLAVTQIRQYF
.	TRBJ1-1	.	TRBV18	TGTGCCAGCTCACCAGGACCCGGGGAGACTGAAGCTTTCTTT	CASSPGPGETEAFF
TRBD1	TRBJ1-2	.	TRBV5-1	TGCGCCAGCAGCGCCGACAGGGGCCTCTATGGCTACACCTTC	CASSADRGLYGYTF
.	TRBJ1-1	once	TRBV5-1	TGCGCCAGCAGCTTGGTATCTGCGAACACTGAAGCTTTCTTT	CASSLVSANTEAFF
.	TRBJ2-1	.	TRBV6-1	TGTGCCAGCACCGAGCCCGGGGCGAATGAGCAGTTCTTC	CASTEPGANEQFF
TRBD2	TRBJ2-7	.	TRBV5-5	TGTGCCAGCAGCTCACGCGGGGGTCTCTTCGGTCCGGGGTCTTACTACGAGCAGTACTTC	CASSSRGGLFGPGSYYEQYF
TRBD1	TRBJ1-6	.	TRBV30	TGTGCCTGGAGTGGTGACAGGGAAAATTCACCCCTCCACTTT	CAWSGDRENSPLHF
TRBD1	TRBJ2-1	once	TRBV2	TGTGCCACCGCGACAGGGGGCAATATGAACTCCTACAATGAGCAGTTCTTC	CATATGGNMNSYNEQFF
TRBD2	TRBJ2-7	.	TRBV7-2	TGTGCCAGCAGCTTTATTAGCGGGAGGGCCCCCTACGAGCAGTACTTC	CASSFISGRAPYEQYF
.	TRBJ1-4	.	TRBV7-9	TGTGCCAGCAGCTTAAACTTGAGGAATGAAAAACTGTTTTTT	CASSLNLRNEKLFF
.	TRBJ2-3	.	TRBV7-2	TGTGCCAGCAGACCCTCGGCTCAAAGGACAGATACGCAGTATTTT	CASRPSAQRTDTQYF
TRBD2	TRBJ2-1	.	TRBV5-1	TGCGCCAGCAGCTGGACTAGCGGGAACAATGAGCAGTTCTTC	CASSWTSGNNEQFF
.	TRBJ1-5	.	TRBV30	TGTGCCTGGAGTGTCGGGACATTGGTCAGTCAGCCCCAGCATTTT	CAWSVGTLVSQPQHF
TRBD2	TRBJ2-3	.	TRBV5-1	TGCGCCAGCAGCTCCGGGACTAGCGGGTACACAGATACGCAGTATTTT	CASSSGTSGYTDTQYF
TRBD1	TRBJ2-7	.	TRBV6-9	TGTGCCAGCAACGGACAGGGGACCTACGAGCAGTACTTC	CASNGQGTYEQYF
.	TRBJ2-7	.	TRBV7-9	TGTGCCAGCAGCCCCTCGGGGGATGAAGGCGAGCAGTACTTC	CASSPSGDEGEQYF
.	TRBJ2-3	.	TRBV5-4	TGTGCCAGCAGAGTAGCGGGCACAGATACGCAGTATTTT	CASRVAGTDTQYF
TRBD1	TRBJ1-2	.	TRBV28	TGTGCGAGCGCGGAGGGGGCATCCTATGGCTACACCTTC	CASAEGASYGYTF
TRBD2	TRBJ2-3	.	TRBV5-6	TGTGCCAGCAGCTGGGGCCCGACTAGCGGAACAGATACGCAGTATTTT	CASSWGPTSGTDTQYF
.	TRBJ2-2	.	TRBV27	TGTGCCAGCAGTTATGGTAGCGGAGGGGTCACCGGGGAGCTGTTTTTT	CASSYGSGGVTGELFF
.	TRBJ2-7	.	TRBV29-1	TGCAGCGTTGTCCCTGCCGGCCTCTACGAGCAGTACTTC	CSVVPAGLYEQYF
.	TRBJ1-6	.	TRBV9	TGTGCCAGCAGCGAGGCCGGGACAACTAATTCACCCCTCCACTTT	CASSEAGTTNSPLHF
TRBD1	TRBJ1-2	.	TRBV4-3	TGCGCCAGCAGCCACCTCGGACAGGGTGGATACTATGGCTACACCTTC	CASSHLGQGGYYGYTF
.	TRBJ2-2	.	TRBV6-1	TGTGCCAGCAGTTGGATGAACACCGGGGAGCTGTTTTTT	CASSWMNTGELFF
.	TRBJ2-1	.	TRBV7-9	TGTGCCAGCAGCTTAACCGACTACTCGCAGTTCTTC	CASSLTDYSQFF
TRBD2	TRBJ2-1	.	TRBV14	TGTGCCAGCAGCCAAGATAATTGGCGCGGGAGGAGATACAATGAGCAGTTCTTC	CASSQDNWRGRRYNEQFF
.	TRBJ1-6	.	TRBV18	TGTGCCAGCTCACCTAACGCGCAGGTTCTTAATTCACCCCTCCACTTT	CASSPNAQVLNSPLHF
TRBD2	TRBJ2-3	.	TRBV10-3	TGTGCCATCACCCAGGGACTAGCGGGACAAGGACGAACAGATACGCAGTATTTT	CAITQGLAGQGRTDTQYF
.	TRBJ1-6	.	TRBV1	TGCACCAGCAGCCAAGGGGAAGGGACGGTCCATAATTCACCCCTCCACTTT	CTSSQGEGTVHNSPLHF
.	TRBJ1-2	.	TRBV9	TGTGCCAGCGGACCTGGGGCAGGGGCTAACTATGGCTACACCTTC	CASGPGAGANYGYTF
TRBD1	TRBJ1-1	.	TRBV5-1	TGCGCCAGCAGCTCACAGGGGCACACTGAAGCTTTCTTT	CASSSQGHTEAFF
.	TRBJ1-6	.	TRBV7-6	TGTGCCAGCAGCTTGGGGGGGAGGGCGTTAAATTCACCCCTCCACTTT	CASSLGGRALNSPLHF
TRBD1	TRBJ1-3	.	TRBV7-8	TGTGCCAGCAGCCCCCCAGGGGGGGAGGGAAACACCATATATTTT	CASSPPGGEGNTIYF
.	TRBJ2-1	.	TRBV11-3	TGTGCCAGCAGCCCTACAACCTCCTACAATGAGCAGTTCTTC	CASSPTTSYNEQFF
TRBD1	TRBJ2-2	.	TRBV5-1	TGCGCCAGCAGCTTGGACAGGGGAGTTGACGGGGAGCTGTTTTTT	CASSLDRGVDGELFF
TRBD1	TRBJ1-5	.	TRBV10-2	TGCGCCAGCAGTAGGACAGGGGAGGCAGATCAGCCCCAGCATTTT	CASSRTGEADQPQHF
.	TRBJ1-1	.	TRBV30	TGTGCCTGGGACAAGGGGCTGGCCACTGAAGCTTTCTTT	CAWDKGLATEAFF
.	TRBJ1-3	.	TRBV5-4	TGTGCCAGCAGCTTGGAGGCACCGATCTCTGGAAACACCATATATTTT	CASSLEAPISGNTIYF
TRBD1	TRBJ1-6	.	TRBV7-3	TGTGCCAGCAGAGGACAGGGGGCGGCACCCCTCCACTTT	CASRGQGAAPLHF